One sample yielded the 10 T cell receptor beta chains listed below, sequenced in a study of cytomegalovirus exposure and HLA in healthy donors. The PCR used 60 Vbeta and 13 Jbeta primers. TCRdb's table, derived via immunoSEQ multiplex PCR, lists solely in-frame clones and lacks some. This table has some 120,000 clones, 55% to 70% appearing once. Sequencing was performed on PBMCs. These receptors all come from a woman in her twenties or thirties in good health and CMV-seronegative.

This clone was counted only a few times. Here the CDR3 reads CASSYSQGSNQPQHF. In DNA form, the CDR3 reads TGTGCCAGCAGTTACTCACAGGGGAGCAATCAGCCCCAGCATTTT. The chain is built from TRBV6-5 and TRBJ1-5; 7 positions match TRBD1. Germline V gene lookup returns CDR1 MNHEY and CDR2 SVGAGI. The CDR3 covers 15 residues. Unmatched junction bases numbered 0, after V lost 0 bases and J lost 1 base.

The chain couples TRBV2 to TRBJ2-1, with D unclear. Germline assignment: CDR1 SNHLY and CDR2 FYNNEI. The V gene lost 8 bases and the J gene lost 1 base, with 12 bases spanning the gap. CDR3 length equals 14 residues. CDR3 sequence: CASVGEKSYNEQFF. CDR3 sequence (DNA): TGTGCCAGCGTCGGAGAGAAGTCCTACAATGAGCAGTTCTTC. Combining the CDR3 with reference TRBV2 and TRBJ2-1 gives the whole variable domain EPEVTQTPSHQVTQMGQEVILRCVPISNHLYFYWYRQILGQKVEFLVSFYNNEISEKSEIFDDQFSVERPDGSNFTLKIRSTKLEDSAMYFCASVGEKSYNEQFFGPGTRLTVL.

V is TRBV18 and J is TRBJ1-2, with 11 bases that match TRBD1. The CDR3 is 16 residues long. The germline gives CDR1 KGHSH, CDR2 LQKENI. Trimming removed 3 bases from V and 6 bases from J; junction bases left unmatched: 9. CDR3 coding DNA: TGTGCCAGCTCACCCGGACAGGGGGCCCTTCCTCATGGCTACACCTTC. This sequence encodes CASSPGQGALPHGYTF.

This chain joins TRBV6-1 and TRBJ1-4; D is ambiguous. This CDR3 comprises 13 residues. Germline V gives CDR1 MNHNS, CDR2 SASEGT. Trimming removed 1 base at V and 7 bases at J, with 7 bases between. The CDR3 region has the DNA TGTGCCAGCAGTGAAGAGAGTGGTGAAAAACTGTTTTTT. The encoded protein is CASSEESGEKLFF.

The chain links TRBV2 to TRBJ2-3; TRBD2 might be the D (5 bases). CDR1 SNHLY and CDR2 FYNNEI come from the germline V gene. The CDR3 loop spans 16 amino acids. V was trimmed by 7 bases and J by 0 bases, leaving 17 bases between them. DNA for the CDR3: TGTGCCAGCAACCAGGCTTCTAGCAGAAGCACAGATACGCAGTATTTT. Protein sequence: CASNQASSRSTDTQYF.

As DNA, the CDR3 is TGCGCCAGCAGCCAAAAACAGCCCAGCTCCTACAATGAGCAGTTCTTC. Its protein product is CASSQKQPSSYNEQFF. V is TRBV5-1 and J is TRBJ2-1; D is ambiguous. The V gene's germline CDR1 is SGHRS and CDR2 YFSETQ. Trimming removed 4 bases from V and 0 bases from J, with 14 bases in between. CDR3 length: 16 amino acids.

The chain recombines TRBV10-3 with TRBJ1-5; 9 nucleotides match TRBD1. CDR3 length equals 16 residues. Germline-derived CDR1 and CDR2 are ENHRY and SYGVKD. With 0 bases clipped from V and 7 bases from J, the junction kept 7 bases outside the gene matches. The CDR3 region is CAISESTGGVEQPQHF. DNA for the CDR3: TGTGCCATCAGTGAGTCTACAGGGGGCGTAGAGCAGCCCCAGCATTTT.

This clone was recorded a few times. The rearrangement uses TRBV14 and TRBJ1-1, with D unclear. CDR3 length: 13 amino acids. Germline V lookup: CDR1 SGHDN, CDR2 FVKESK. Trimming left V 5 bases short and J 3 bases short, with 10 bases between. For the CDR3, the DNA is TGTGCCAGCAGCAGCCGTAGTTACACTGAAGCTTTCTTT. Translating gives CASSSRSYTEAFF.

This rearrangement joins TRBV30 to TRBJ2-1; 10 bases match TRBD2. From germline, CDR1 is GTSNPN and CDR2 SVGIG (reference sequence). Trimming took 0 bases from V and 8 from J; bases not matched to a gene: 10. This CDR3 contains 16 residues. The DNA of the CDR3 is TGTGCCTGGAGTGTATCCCCTAGCGGGGGCTCTGATGAGCAGTTCTTC. It is translated as CAWSVSPSGGSDEQFF.

The chain employs TRBV28 and TRBJ2-1; TRBD1 agrees at 11 bases. The CDR3 runs 14 residues. Unmatched junction bases numbered 10, after V lost 6 bases and J lost 12 bases. CDR1 is MDHEN, CDR2 SYDVKM, per germline. DNA for the CDR3: TGTGCCAGCAGCTGGACAGGGGGCGGATTGGGGCAGTTCTTC. Translating it yields CASSWTGGGLGQFF.